This T cell receptor (beta chain) was captured by sequencing in a study of glioma-infiltrating T cells. Whole-study findings and limits: Gliomas, especially low-grade, showed above-expected tissue-blood divergence; non-neoplastic patients showed below.

TCR alpha and beta CDR3 regions were amplified from RNA using iRepertoire nested multiplex PCR. Input was roughly 85-400 ng of tissue mRNA or PBMC total RNA. In TCRdb, the multiplex PCR reads were re-called with MiXCR into one record per CDR3 protein. The table lists fewer than 110,000 distinct CDR3 sequences, around 29% of them singletons. The table lists this clonotype with a few counts. Its antigen is not identified. The CDR3 totals 16 residues. The germline V and J ends were trimmed by 7 bases and 1 base, with 18 bases remaining between them. CDR1 is SNHLY and CDR2 is FYNNEI in the germline V gene.

Sequenced input: glioma tissue, nonneoplastic brain tissue, or PBMCs (not recorded which). The chain couples TRBV2 to TRBJ2-3; unclear D gene. The clonotype comes from a human donor with low-grade glioma or glioblastoma, undergoing nonglioma brain surgery, or in good health (not recorded which). The CDR3 is CASIALLLSRTDTQYF. CDR3 in DNA: TGTGCCAGCATAGCACTTCTATTAAGTCGCACAGATACGCAGTATTTT.